A selection of T cell receptor beta chains follows, all from one sample in a study of blood T cell repertoires in COVID-19. Repertoires were generated with immunoSEQ multiplex PCR, while TCRdb's copy carries only in-frame clones and drops some. The table includes approximately 460,000 clones, roughly nine tenths detected once. The sample comprised peripheral blood. Source of these receptors: a man between 18 and 35 years old with COVID-19, enrolled during active disease. CDR3s include the opening cysteine and the closing phenylalanine or tryptophan. Fields, in order: D gene, V gene, J gene, CDR3 protein, CDR3 DNA. A D gene is named only where the DNA matches it firmly.

TRBD2	TRBV13	TRBJ2-5	CASSETSGTETQYF	TGTGCCAGCAGCGAAACTAGCGGCACAGAGACCCAGTACTTC
NA	TRBV12-2	TRBJ2-5	CASRLALQETQYF	TGTGCAAGTCGCTTAGCGCTACAAGAGACCCAGTACTTC
TRBD1	TRBV5-4	TRBJ1-4	CASSFRTGGTTNEKLFF	TGTGCCAGCAGCTTCCGGACAGGGGGGACAACTAATGAAAAACTGTTTTTT
NA	TRBV6-6	TRBJ1-4	CASSRGGVNEKLFF	TGTGCCAGCAGCCGGGGGGGGGTTAATGAAAAACTGTTTTTT
TRBD1	TRBV19	TRBJ1-4	CASLPTGVPTNEKLFF	TGTGCCAGCCTCCCTACAGGGGTTCCAACTAATGAAAAACTGTTTTTT
NA	TRBV14	TRBJ2-7	CASSPWGDYEQYF	TGTGCCAGCAGCCCCTGGGGAGACTACGAGCAGTACTTC
NA	TRBV6-1	TRBJ1-4	CATGRQGNEKLFF	TGTGCCACTGGAAGGCAGGGCAACGAAAAACTGTTTTTT
TRBD1	TRBV19	TRBJ1-6	CASSMDRHNSPLHF	TGTGCCAGTAGTATGGACAGGCATAATTCACCCCTCCACTTT
TRBD1	TRBV9	TRBJ2-7	CASSVATGQSYEQYF	TGTGCCAGCAGCGTAGCGACAGGGCAATCCTACGAGCAGTACTTC
NA	TRBV5-1	TRBJ1-1	CASRPGINTEAFF	TGCGCCAGCAGACCAGGGATTAACACTGAAGCTTTCTTT
NA	TRBV19	TRBJ2-3	CASSLRLESTDTQYF	TGTGCCAGTAGTTTGAGACTAGAAAGCACAGATACGCAGTATTTT
TRBD1	TRBV18	TRBJ2-2	CASTTGTGITGELFF	TGTGCCAGCACGACCGGGACAGGGATCACCGGGGAGCTGTTTTTT
NA	TRBV6-5	TRBJ1-2	CASTPGGVSYGYTF	TGTGCCAGCACCCCCGGAGGGGTGAGCTATGGCTACACCTTC
NA	TRBV11-2	TRBJ2-1	CASSLRLRDRRNNEQFF	TGTGCCAGCAGCTTAAGGTTGCGGGACAGACGCAACAATGAGCAGTTCTTC
TRBD1	TRBV7-8	TRBJ1-5	CASRIGQGRNQPQHF	TGTGCCAGCAGAATAGGACAGGGTCGTAATCAGCCCCAGCATTTT
TRBD2	TRBV15	TRBJ2-1	CATSRDGGGGSYNEQFF	TGTGCCACCAGCAGAGATGGCGGGGGGGGCAGCTACAATGAGCAGTTCTTC
TRBD1	TRBV7-9	TRBJ1-4	CASSSSGQGYNEKLFF	TGTGCCAGCAGCTCGTCAGGACAGGGCTATAATGAAAAACTGTTTTTT
NA	TRBV11-3	TRBJ2-2	CASSLAWDINTGELFF	TGTGCCAGCAGCTTAGCTTGGGACATTAACACCGGGGAGCTGTTTTTT
NA	TRBV6-1	TRBJ2-3	CASSDFGGAYTQYF	TGTGCCAGCAGTGATTTTGGAGGGGCATATACGCAGTATTTT
NA	TRBV5-6	TRBJ1-2	CASSLEGLGYTF	TGTGCCAGCAGCTTGGAGGGGCTTGGCTACACCTTC